Listed below are T cell receptor beta chains from one sample, sequenced in a study of blood T cell repertoires in COVID-19. The protocol was immunoSEQ multiplex PCR, while the TCRdb copy is restricted to in-frame clones and leaves out a portion. The repertoire consists of about 190,000 clones, with approximately 85% occurring once and the leading ten covering roughly 5.9%. The sequencing sample was made of PBMCs or T cells enriched from blood (not recorded which). The source of these receptors is a middle-aged man with acute COVID-19. Both conserved end residues are part of each CDR3. D genes are given only for firm matches. Some rows have no size entry. The others give once, few or many, or a class for an expanded clone.

V: TRBV7-9; size: .; J: TRBJ2-7; D: TRBD1; CDR3: CASSLLAGGYEQYF; DNA: TGTGCCAGCAGTCTCCTTGCAGGGGGATACGAGCAGTACTTC
V: TRBV14; size: .; J: TRBJ1-4; D: .; CDR3: CASSQGARREKLFF; DNA: TGTGCCAGCAGCCAAGGGGCGCGTCGGGAAAAACTGTTTTTT
V: TRBV5-4; size: .; J: TRBJ2-2; D: .; CDR3: CASSPDSKTGELFF; DNA: TGTGCCAGCAGCCCGGACAGCAAGACCGGGGAGCTGTTTTTT
V: TRBV27; size: .; J: TRBJ2-5; D: .; CDR3: CASSLYRGGETQYF; DNA: TGTGCCAGCAGTTTATACAGGGGAGGAGAGACCCAGTACTTC
V: TRBV27; size: once; J: TRBJ2-5; D: .; CDR3: CASVGGRGGETQYF; DNA: TGTGCCAGCGTCGGAGGAAGGGGGGGGGAGACCCAGTACTTC
V: TRBV4-2; size: .; J: TRBJ2-1; D: TRBD2; CDR3: CASSLGGGRADEQFF; DNA: TGTGCCAGCAGCCTCGGGGGCGGGAGGGCGGATGAGCAGTTCTTC
V: TRBV6-1; size: .; J: TRBJ1-4; D: .; CDR3: CASSDNPGGFEKLFF; DNA: TGTGCCAGCAGTGATAACCCGGGGGGATTTGAAAAACTGTTTTTT
V: TRBV18; size: .; J: TRBJ2-2; D: .; CDR3: CASSPQSAGGYTGELFF; DNA: TGTGCCAGCTCTCCTCAATCGGCAGGAGGGTACACCGGGGAGCTGTTTTTT
V: TRBV30; size: .; J: TRBJ1-5; D: .; CDR3: CAWRPRDRGNSQPQHF; DNA: TGTGCCTGGAGGCCCCGCGATAGGGGAAATTCTCAGCCCCAGCATTTT
V: TRBV11-2; size: .; J: TRBJ2-2; D: .; CDR3: CASSPRNRLGQVGFF; DNA: TGTGCCAGCAGCCCACGCAACCGGTTAGGACAAGTAGGGTTTTTT
V: TRBV13; size: .; J: TRBJ2-3; D: TRBD2; CDR3: CASSRLAGVTDTQYF; DNA: TGTGCCAGCAGCCGTTTAGCGGGAGTGACAGATACGCAGTATTTT
V: TRBV5-1; size: .; J: TRBJ1-5; D: .; CDR3: CASSLDRALGQPQHF; DNA: TGCGCCAGCAGCTTGGACAGGGCTTTGGGACAGCCCCAGCATTTT
V: TRBV7-9; size: .; J: TRBJ2-7; D: TRBD2; CDR3: CASSPGLATFEQYF; DNA: TGTGCCAGCAGCCCCGGACTAGCGACTTTCGAGCAGTACTTC
V: TRBV30; size: .; J: TRBJ1-2; D: .; CDR3: CARAGTGYGYTF; DNA: TGTGCCCGTGCGGGCACGGGCTATGGCTACACCTTC
V: TRBV24-1; size: .; J: TRBJ2-5; D: TRBD2; CDR3: CATGGTSGRKETQYF; DNA: TGTGCCACCGGAGGGACTAGCGGGAGAAAAGAGACCCAGTACTTC
V: TRBV5-4; size: .; J: TRBJ2-2; D: TRBD2; CDR3: CASSSGLAGVTGELFF; DNA: TGTGCCAGCAGCTCTGGACTAGCGGGAGTCACCGGGGAGCTGTTTTTT
V: TRBV7-3; size: .; J: TRBJ2-2; D: .; CDR3: CASSPTGQNTGELFF; DNA: TGTGCCAGCAGCCCAACGGGACAGAACACCGGGGAGCTGTTTTTT
V: TRBV5-5; size: .; J: TRBJ2-3; D: .; CDR3: CASSLIRSTDTQYF; DNA: TGTGCCAGCAGCTTGATCAGGAGCACAGATACGCAGTATTTT
V: TRBV19; size: .; J: TRBJ2-5; D: TRBD2; CDR3: CASSAGLAGVSAQYF; DNA: TGTGCCAGTAGTGCGGGACTAGCGGGAGTGTCGGCCCAGTACTTC
V: TRBV12-3/TRBV12-4; size: .; J: TRBJ1-6; D: .; CDR3: CASSPSYNSPLHF; DNA: TGTGCCAGCAGTCCGTCCTATAATTCACCCCTCCACTTT
V: TRBV2; size: .; J: TRBJ1-4; D: TRBD1; CDR3: CASSELGQGAEEKLFF; DNA: TGTGCCAGCAGTGAGTTGGGACAGGGGGCGGAAGAAAAACTGTTTTTT
V: TRBV18; size: .; J: TRBJ2-1; D: TRBD2; CDR3: CASSPLTSGAYNEQFF; DNA: TGTGCCAGCTCACCACTGACTAGCGGAGCCTACAATGAGCAGTTCTTC
V: TRBV12-3/TRBV12-4; size: once; J: TRBJ2-3; D: .; CDR3: CASSLTSTDTQYF; DNA: TGTGCCAGCAGTTTGACAAGCACAGATACGCAGTATTTT
V: TRBV6-5; size: .; J: TRBJ2-7; D: .; CDR3: CASSKRDTYPYEQYF; DNA: TGTGCCAGCAGCAAACGGGACACCTATCCCTACGAGCAGTACTTC
V: TRBV7-3; size: .; J: TRBJ2-1; D: TRBD2; CDR3: CASSTGLAGVNEQFF; DNA: TGTGCCAGCAGTACAGGACTAGCGGGAGTAAATGAGCAGTTCTTC